Here is one T cell receptor beta chain with its context. The data derive from a study of control samples from healthy donors and cancer patients. The repertoire was sequenced with immunoSEQ multiplex PCR; TCRdb's copy has only in-frame clones and lacks some. The data show around 170,000 clones, with around 90% seen just once and roughly 1.5% held by the top ten. The germline gives CDR1 DFQATT, CDR2 SNEGSKA (reference sequence). The germline V and J ends were trimmed by 2 bases and 3 bases, with 5 bases remaining between them. This CDR3 spans 11 amino acids. Sample: blood. V is TRBV20-1 and J is TRBJ2-7; D not resolved. This receptor was taken from a man aged 30 to 45 in good health. The CDR3 DNA reads TGCAGTGCTAGATCCGACTACGAGCAGTACTTC. Its protein is CSARSDYEQYF.